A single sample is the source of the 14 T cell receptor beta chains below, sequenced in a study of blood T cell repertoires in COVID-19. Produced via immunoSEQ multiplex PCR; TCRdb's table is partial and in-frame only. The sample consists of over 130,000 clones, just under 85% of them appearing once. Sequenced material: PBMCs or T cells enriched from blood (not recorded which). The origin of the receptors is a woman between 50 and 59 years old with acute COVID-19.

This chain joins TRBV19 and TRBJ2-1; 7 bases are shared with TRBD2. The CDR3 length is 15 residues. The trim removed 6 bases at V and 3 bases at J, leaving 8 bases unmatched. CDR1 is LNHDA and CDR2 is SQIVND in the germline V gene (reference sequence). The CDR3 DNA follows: TGTGCCAGTAGATCGGGGCGGGAGTTCTACAATGAGCAGTTCTTC. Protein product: CASRSGREFYNEQFF. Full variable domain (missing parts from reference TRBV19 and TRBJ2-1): DGGITQSPKYLFRKEGQNVTLSCEQNLNHDAMYWYRQDPGQGLRLIYYSQIVNDFQKGDIAEGYSVSREKKESFPLTVTSAQKNPTAFYLCASRSGREFYNEQFFGPGTRLTVL.

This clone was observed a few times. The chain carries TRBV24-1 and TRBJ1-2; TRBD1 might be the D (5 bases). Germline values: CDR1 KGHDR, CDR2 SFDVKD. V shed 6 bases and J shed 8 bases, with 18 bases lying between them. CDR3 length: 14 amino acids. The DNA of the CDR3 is TGTGCCACCAGTCCCCAAACAGGATATAGGGGCTACACCTTC. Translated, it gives CATSPQTGYRGYTF.

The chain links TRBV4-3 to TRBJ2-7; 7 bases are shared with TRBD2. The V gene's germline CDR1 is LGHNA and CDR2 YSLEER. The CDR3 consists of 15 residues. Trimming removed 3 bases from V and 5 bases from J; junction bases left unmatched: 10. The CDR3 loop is CASSQTASGVHEQYF. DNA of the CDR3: TGCGCCAGCAGCCAGACGGCGAGCGGGGTCCACGAGCAGTACTTC.

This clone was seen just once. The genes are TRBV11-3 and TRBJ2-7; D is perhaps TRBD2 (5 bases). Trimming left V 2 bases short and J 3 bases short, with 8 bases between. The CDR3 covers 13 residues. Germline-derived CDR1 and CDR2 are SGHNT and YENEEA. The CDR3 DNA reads TGTGCCAGCAGCTTACCCGGGGTCTACGAGCAGTACTTC. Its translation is CASSLPGVYEQYF. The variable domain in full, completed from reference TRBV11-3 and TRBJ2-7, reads EAGVVQSPRYKIIEKKQPVAFWCNPISGHNTLYWYLQNLGQGPELLIRYENEEAVDDSQLPKDRFSAERLKGVDSTLKIQPAELGDSAVYLCASSLPGVYEQYFGPGTRLTVT.

The CDR3 region is CASSQIGLGQETQYF. DNA of the CDR3: TGTGCCAGCAGTCAGATAGGACTGGGGCAAGAGACCCAGTACTTC. The chain is built from TRBV27 and TRBJ2-5; D perhaps matches TRBD2 (5 bases). The germline V and J ends were trimmed by 5 bases and 2 bases, with 15 bases remaining between them. The CDR3 is made up of 15 amino acids. CDR1 and CDR2 (germline): MNHEY, SMNVEV (reference sequence).

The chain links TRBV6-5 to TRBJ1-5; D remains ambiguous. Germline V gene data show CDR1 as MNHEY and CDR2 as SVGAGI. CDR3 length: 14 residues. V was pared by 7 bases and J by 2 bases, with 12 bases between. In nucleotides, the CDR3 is TGTGCCAGCACTATGGGCACGGGCAATCAGCCCCAGCATTTT. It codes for CASTMGTGNQPQHF.

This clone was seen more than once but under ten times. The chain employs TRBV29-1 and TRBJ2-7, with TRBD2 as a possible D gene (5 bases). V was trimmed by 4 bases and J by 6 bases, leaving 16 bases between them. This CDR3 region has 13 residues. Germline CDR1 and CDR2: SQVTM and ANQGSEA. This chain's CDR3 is CSVVAGGTVEQYF. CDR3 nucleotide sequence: TGCAGCGTTGTCGCCGGAGGAACGGTCGAGCAGTACTTC.

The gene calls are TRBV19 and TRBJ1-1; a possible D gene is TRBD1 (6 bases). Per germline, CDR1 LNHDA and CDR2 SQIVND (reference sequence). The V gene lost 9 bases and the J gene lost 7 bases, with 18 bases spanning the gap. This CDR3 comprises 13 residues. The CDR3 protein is CASKQGRYYEAFF. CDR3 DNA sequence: TGTGCCAGCAAACAGGGCCGATATTATGAAGCTTTCTTT.

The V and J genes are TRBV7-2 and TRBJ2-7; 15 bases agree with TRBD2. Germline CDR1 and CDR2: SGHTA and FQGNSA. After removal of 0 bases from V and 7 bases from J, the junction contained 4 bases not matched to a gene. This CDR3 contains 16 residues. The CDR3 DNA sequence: TGTGCCAGCAGCTTAGCTCTGGGACTAGCGGGAGGTGAGCAGTACTTC. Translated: CASSLALGLAGGEQYF.

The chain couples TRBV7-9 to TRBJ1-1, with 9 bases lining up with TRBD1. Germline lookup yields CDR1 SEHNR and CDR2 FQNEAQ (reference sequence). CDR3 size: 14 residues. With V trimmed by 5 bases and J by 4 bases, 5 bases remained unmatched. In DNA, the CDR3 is TGTGCCAGCAGCCCGGGACAGGGAAGCACTGAAGCTTTCTTT. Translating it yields CASSPGQGSTEAFF.

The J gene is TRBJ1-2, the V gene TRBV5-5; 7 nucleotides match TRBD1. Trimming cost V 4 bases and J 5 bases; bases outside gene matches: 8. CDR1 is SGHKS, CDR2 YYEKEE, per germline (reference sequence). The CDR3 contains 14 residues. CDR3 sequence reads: CASSGGGARYGYTF. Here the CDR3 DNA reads TGTGCCAGCAGCGGAGGGGGCGCGAGGTATGGCTACACCTTC.

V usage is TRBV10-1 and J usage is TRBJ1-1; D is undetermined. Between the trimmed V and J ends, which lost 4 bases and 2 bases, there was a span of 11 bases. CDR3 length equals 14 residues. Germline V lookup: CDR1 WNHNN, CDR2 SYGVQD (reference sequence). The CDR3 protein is CASSAGSKNTEAFF. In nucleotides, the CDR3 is TGCGCCAGCAGTGCTGGTAGTAAAAACACTGAAGCTTTCTTT.

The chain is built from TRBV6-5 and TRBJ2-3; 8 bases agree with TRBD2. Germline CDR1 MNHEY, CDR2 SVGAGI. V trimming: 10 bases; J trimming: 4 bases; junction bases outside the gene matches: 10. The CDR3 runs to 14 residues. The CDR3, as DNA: TGTGCCACCCAGCGGGAGTCGGGGTCAGATACGCAGTATTTT. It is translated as CATQRESGSDTQYF.

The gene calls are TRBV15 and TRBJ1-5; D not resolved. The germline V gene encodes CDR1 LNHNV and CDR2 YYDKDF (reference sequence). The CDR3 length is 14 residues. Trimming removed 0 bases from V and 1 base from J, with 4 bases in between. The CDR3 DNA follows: TGTGCCACCAGCAGAGACCTGAGCAATCAGCCCCAGCATTTT. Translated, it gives CATSRDLSNQPQHF.